The rows below give T cell receptor beta chains drawn from one sample of a study of T cell clones after liver transplantation. Data came from immunoSEQ multiplex PCR; TCRdb stores just in-frame clones and leaves some out. In the table there are more than 95,000 clones, approximately 85% of which are singletons. Sequenced here: CD4+ T cells from blood, sampled before liver transplant. The receptors were sampled from a human donor who received a liver transplant. The CDR3 runs from the conserved cysteine through the conserved F or W. D genes are given only for firm matches. Some rows have no size entry. The others give once, few or many, or a class for an expanded clone.

>NA|TRBD1|TRBJ1-1|TRBV19
TGTGCCAGTCTAAAACAGGGGGCCGTGAACACTGAAGCTTTCTTT
CASLKQGAVNTEAFF
>NA|TRBD1|TRBJ1-5|TRBV18
TGTGCCAGCTCACCAACGACAGGGTCGAGCAATCAGCCCCAGCATTTT
CASSPTTGSSNQPQHF
>NA|NA|TRBJ2-6|TRBV6-1
TGTGCCAGCAGTCCAGGGGCGTCTGGGGCCAACGTCCTGACTTTC
CASSPGASGANVLTF
>NA|TRBD1|TRBJ1-6|TRBV7-2
TGTGCCAGCAGCGTTACAGGGGGTCCCCTCCACTTT
CASSVTGGPLHF
>NA|TRBD2|TRBJ2-1|TRBV7-8
TGTGCCAGCAGCTTAGCGCGCCTAGCGGTTGAGCAGTTCTTC
CASSLARLAVEQFF
>NA|NA|TRBJ1-5|TRBV5-5
TGTGCCAGCAGCTTGGAGAAAGGCCTAAAGGATCAGCCCCAGCATTTT
CASSLEKGLKDQPQHF
>once|NA|TRBJ1-2|TRBV11-2
TGTGCCAGCAGCTTTGGGGGACTAGCTAACTATGGCTACACCTTC
CASSFGGLANYGYTF
>once|NA|TRBJ1-2|TRBV19
TGTGCCAGTAGTATGCGGGGGTCCGTTGGCTACACCTTC
CASSMRGSVGYTF
>NA|NA|TRBJ2-1|TRBV5-1
TGCGCCAGCAGCTTGGCCCTCTCGATGGGGAATGAGCAGTTCTTC
CASSLALSMGNEQFF
>NA|TRBD1|TRBJ1-2|TRBV30
TGTGCCTTATCCAAGACAGGGCCAGTGGATGGCTACACCTTC
CALSKTGPVDGYTF
>NA|NA|TRBJ2-3|TRBV18
TGTGCCAGCTCACCACTCCGTACTAGCACAGATACGCAGTATTTT
CASSPLRTSTDTQYF
>NA|NA|TRBJ1-2|TRBV5-1
TGCGCCAGCAACGGGGGAGGCTATGGCTACACCTTC
CASNGGGYGYTF
>NA|NA|TRBJ2-7|TRBV7-8
TGTGCCAGCAGCTTGGCGGATTCCTACGAGCAGTACTTC
CASSLADSYEQYF
>once|NA|TRBJ1-1|TRBV18
TGTGCCAGCTCACCGACTTTCGGGGGGCAGGGGACTGAAGCTTTCTTT
CASSPTFGGQGTEAFF
>NA|NA|TRBJ2-7|TRBV19
TGTGCCAGTACGAAGACAGGCCCTAGCTCCTACGAGCAGTACTTC
CASTKTGPSSYEQYF
>NA|TRBD1|TRBJ1-4|TRBV10-3
TGTGCCATCGGAGCAGGACAGGGGCCTAATGAAAAACTGTTTTTT
CAIGAGQGPNEKLFF
>NA|NA|TRBJ1-1|TRBV7-2
TGTGCCAGCAGCATCCGAGGGACCCCTAAGCTTAACACTGAAGCTTTCTTT
CASSIRGTPKLNTEAFF
>NA|NA|TRBJ2-7|TRBV7-3
TGTGCCAGCAGCTTGAGGAACGAGCAGTACTTC
CASSLRNEQYF
>NA|NA|TRBJ1-6|TRBV7-8
TGTGCCAGCAGCTTAGGGAAGGTGTCAGGGACTAATAATTCACCCCTCCACTTT
CASSLGKVSGTNNSPLHF
>once|TRBD1|TRBJ2-1|TRBV28
TGTGCCAGCAGCACAGGGGGCCAAGGCTACAATGAGCAGTTCTTC
CASSTGGQGYNEQFF
>NA|TRBD1|TRBJ1-2|TRBV2
TGTGCCAGCAACGGACAACAGGGGGCAGGAGATGGCTACACCTTC
CASNGQQGAGDGYTF
>NA|NA|TRBJ2-3|TRBV4-1
TGCGCCAGCAGCCAAGGGCCCGGGCGGGGCGTACCTCGCACAGATACGCAGTATTTT
CASSQGPGRGVPRTDTQYF
>NA|NA|TRBJ2-3|TRBV27
TGTGCCAGCAGTAGCCGGCAGGGGCTTGGCACAGATACGCAGTATTTT
CASSSRQGLGTDTQYF
>NA|TRBD1|TRBJ1-5|TRBV6-1
TGTGCCAGCAGTGAAGTTCGGGGTGGACAGGGCAATCAGCCCCAGCATTTT
CASSEVRGGQGNQPQHF
>once|TRBD1|TRBJ1-2|TRBV6-1
TGTGCCAGCCATACAGGGGGCGGCTATGGCTACACCTTC
CASHTGGGYGYTF
>NA|NA|TRBJ2-1|TRBV4-3
TGCGCCAGCAGCCACCCCCGTGGAGGGTCCAATGAGCAGTTCTTC
CASSHPRGGSNEQFF
>NA|NA|TRBJ1-1|TRBV18
TGTGCCAGCTCACTACAGGACTTGAACACTGAAGCTTTCTTT
CASSLQDLNTEAFF
>NA|NA|TRBJ1-1|TRBV28
TGTGCCAGCAGTTTTCTGCAGGGGTGGAGCGCTGAAGCTTTCTTT
CASSFLQGWSAEAFF
>NA|NA|TRBJ1-4|TRBV7-9
TGTGCCAGCGGGGGGGCAGTTAATGAAAAACTGTTTTTT
CASGGAVNEKLFF
>NA|NA|TRBJ1-1|TRBV7-9
TGTGCCAGCAGCTTAGTCTCAGGGATGTCTGAAGCTTTCTTT
CASSLVSGMSEAFF
>NA|NA|TRBJ2-2|TRBV9
TGTGCCAGCAGCAAAATAGCCACCGGGGAGCTGTTTTTT
CASSKIATGELFF
>NA|TRBD1|TRBJ2-1|TRBV7-6
TGTGCCAGCAGCTGGGGACAGGGGGCGAGAGCTGAGCAGTTCTTC
CASSWGQGARAEQFF
>once|NA|TRBJ1-1|TRBV25-1
TGTGCCAGCAGCGGGGACCCCTGGGGCACTGAAGCTTTCTTT
CASSGDPWGTEAFF
>NA|NA|TRBJ1-1|TRBV28
TGTGCCAGCAGTTTTGACGGGAACACTGAAGCTTTCTTT
CASSFDGNTEAFF
>NA|NA|TRBJ2-3|TRBV29-1
TGCAGCGTTAGGCCCCGCACAGATACGCAGTATTTT
CSVRPRTDTQYF
>once|TRBD2|TRBJ2-5|TRBV29-1
TGCAGCGTCGTAGCGGGAAAGACCCAGTACTTC
CSVVAGKTQYF
>NA|NA|TRBJ2-5|TRBV28
TGTGCCAGCAGTTCCGGACAGCGGACGTACCAAGAGACCCAGTACTTC
CASSSGQRTYQETQYF
>NA|TRBD1|TRBJ2-5|TRBV25-1
TGTGCCAGCAGACGGACAGGGACCCTTCGGGAGACCCAGTACTTC
CASRRTGTLRETQYF
>NA|NA|TRBJ2-2|TRBV5-1
TGCGCCAGCAGCCCGCGGACCTACAACACCGGGGAGCTGTTTTTT
CASSPRTYNTGELFF
>once|TRBD1|TRBJ2-3|TRBV7-8
TGTGCCAGCAGCTTTACAGGGGGGTCGACAGATACGCAGTATTTT
CASSFTGGSTDTQYF
>NA|TRBD1|TRBJ2-7|TRBV18
TGTGCCAGCTCACCACTGACAGGGCGCGAGCAGTACTTC
CASSPLTGREQYF
>NA|NA|TRBJ2-7|TRBV4-1
TGCGCCAGCAGCCAAGTGGTGCCGGGACATAAAGTGGGATACGAGCAGTACTTC
CASSQVVPGHKVGYEQYF
>NA|TRBD1|TRBJ1-2|TRBV11-2
TGTGCCAGCAGCTTAGGGGACAGTGGTTATGGCTACACCTTC
CASSLGDSGYGYTF
>NA|TRBD1|TRBJ2-5|TRBV28
TGTGCCAGCACTAGGGACAGCAGTTTCCAAGAGACCCAGTACTTC
CASTRDSSFQETQYF
>once|NA|TRBJ2-1|TRBV7-2
TGTGCCAGCAGCTCGGTTGTGTACACTGAGCAGTTCTTC
CASSSVVYTEQFF
>once|TRBD1|TRBJ2-5|TRBV5-1
TGCGCCAGCAGCCCGACAGGGATGGAGACCCAGTACTTC
CASSPTGMETQYF
>NA|NA|TRBJ2-1|TRBV27
TGTGCCAGCACCAGCGCGGGACTTCCCTACAATGAGCAGTTCTTC
CASTSAGLPYNEQFF
>few|TRBD2|TRBJ2-7|TRBV11-2
TGTGCCAGCACCATTAGCGGGGTCAGCTCCTACGAGCAGTACTTC
CASTISGVSSYEQYF
>NA|TRBD1|TRBJ1-2|TRBV5-1
TGCGCCAGCAGCATATCTACAGGGGCTAACTATGGCTACACCTTC
CASSISTGANYGYTF
>NA|TRBD1|TRBJ1-3|TRBV28
TGTGCCAGCAGTTCCGGGACAGTGTTGAACTTCTCTGGAAACACCATATATTTT
CASSSGTVLNFSGNTIYF
>NA|NA|TRBJ2-5|TRBV19
TGTGCCAGTAGTATAATTCGGTCTAGCCTGGGTCCGGAGACCCAGTACTTC
CASSIIRSSLGPETQYF
>once|TRBD1|TRBJ2-7|TRBV4-1
TGCGCCAGCAGCCAAGATACGACAGGGCACGAGTACTTC
CASSQDTTGHEYF
>NA|NA|TRBJ1-6|TRBV5-6
TGTGCCAGCAGCTTCTGGCGGAGCTCCTATAATTCACCCCTCCACTTT
CASSFWRSSYNSPLHF
>NA|NA|TRBJ1-1|TRBV27
TGTGCCAGCAGTTTGGGACGGATGAACACTGAAGCTTTCTTT
CASSLGRMNTEAFF